These 25 T cell receptor beta chains were sequenced from one sample in a study of PD-1 blockade in mismatch repair-deficient tumors (dated by TCRdb to about 2017). The protocol used for the library was the immunoSEQ multiplex PCR assay. TCRdb took this table from immuneACCESS and kept in-frame rearrangements with V and J called. Such tables lack part of the clones; where checked against another copy, unresolved V genes explain under half of the gap, and the rest is unexplained. The sample profile shows some 120,000 clones; about 88% of them were found once. Of the sample, approximately 13% falls within the top ten clones. The material sequenced was peripheral blood, taken 44 weeks after starting pembrolizumab. Source of these receptors: an adult with mismatch repair-deficient cancer.

This sequence joins TRBV9 and TRBJ2-1; 9 bases fit TRBD2. Germline-derived CDR1 and CDR2 are SGDLS and YYNGEE. The CDR3 length is 15 residues. Losses at the gene ends were 3 bases for V and 0 bases for J; bases not matched to a gene: 1. The CDR3 region is CASSGSGSSYNEQFF. In nucleotides, the CDR3 is TGTGCCAGCAGCGGTAGCGGGAGCTCCTACAATGAGCAGTTCTTC. Full variable domain (missing parts from reference TRBV9 and TRBJ2-1): DSGVTQTPKHLITATGQRVTLRCSPRSGDLSVYWYQQSLDQGLQFLIQYYNGEERAKGNILERFSAQQFPDLHSELNLSSLELGDSALYFCASSGSGSSYNEQFFGPGTRLTVL.

J is TRBJ1-2 and V is TRBV5-1; D remains ambiguous. CDR1 and CDR2 (germline): SGHRS, YFSETQ. The CDR3 is 15 amino acids. Trimming removed 4 bases from V and 1 base from J, with 14 bases in between. The CDR3 spells CASSPGVTRNYGYTF. Written as DNA, the CDR3 is TGCGCCAGCAGCCCTGGCGTCACACGTAACTATGGCTACACCTTC.

This clone was seen a few times. This chain joins TRBV2 and TRBJ2-3; unclear D gene. CDR1 is SNHLY, CDR2 FYNNEI, per germline. With 6 bases removed from V and 2 bases from J, the gap between germline ends came to 9 bases. This CDR3 has 13 amino acids. CDR3 sequence (DNA): TGTGCCAGCAGCCCACCTTTCACAGATACGCAGTATTTT. Translating it yields CASSPPFTDTQYF.

The chain recombines TRBV28 with TRBJ2-2; D not certain. The ends were cut back, 5 bases at V and 5 bases at J, with 15 bases in the middle. The CDR3 covers 15 residues. Germline V gives CDR1 MDHEN, CDR2 SYDVKM. CDR3: CASSPAKGRTGELFF. In DNA, the CDR3 is TGTGCCAGCAGTCCTGCTAAGGGTAGGACCGGGGAGCTGTTTTTT. The full variable domain, rest sourced from reference TRBV28 and TRBJ2-2, is DVKVTQSSRYLVKRTGEKVFLECVQDMDHENMFWYRQDPGLGLRLIYFSYDVKMKEKGDIPEGYSVSREKKERFSLILESASTNQTSMYLCASSPAKGRTGELFFGEGSRLTVL.

The CDR3 coding sequence is TGTGCCAGCAGTTACGGGGGGCCTGGGGAGACCCAGTACTTC. This codes for CASSYGGPGETQYF. V gene TRBV6-5 combines with J gene TRBJ2-5, with D perhaps given as TRBD1 or TRBD2 (6 bases each). Germline CDR1 is MNHEY and CDR2 is SVGAGI. V lost 2 bases, J lost 5 bases, and 12 bases lay in between. This CDR3 is 14 amino acids long.

This clone was picked up a small number of times. The genes are TRBV6-1 and TRBJ2-4, with a tentative D call TRBD1 (6 bases). The CDR3 spans 15 residues. The germline V and J ends were trimmed by 6 bases and 3 bases, with 15 bases remaining between them. In germline, CDR1 is MNHNS, CDR2 SASEGT. Here the CDR3 reads CASSVGGRGKNIQYF. DNA of the CDR3: TGTGCCAGCAGCGTAGGGGGAAGAGGCAAAAACATTCAGTACTTC.

In its sample, this clone was seen a few times. The rearrangement links TRBV30 to TRBJ1-1, with unresolved D. Trimming left V 5 bases short and J 1 base short, with 14 bases between. The CDR3 has 14 residues. CDR1 GTSNPN and CDR2 SVGIG come from the germline V gene (reference sequence). The CDR3 coding sequence is TGTGCCTGGGTTACCCCCCCTTGGAACACTGAAGCTTTCTTT. Translation: CAWVTPPWNTEAFF.

This clone occurred once. The chain employs TRBV11-2 and TRBJ2-6; D remains unclear. This CDR3 comprises 15 residues. With 7 bases removed from V and 4 bases from J, the gap between germline ends came to 14 bases. Germline CDR1 reads SGHAT; CDR2 reads FQNNGV. CDR3 protein: CASNFLALGANVLTF. CDR3 nucleotide sequence: TGTGCCAGCAACTTCCTGGCTCTGGGGGCCAACGTCCTGACTTTC.

This sequence joins TRBV2 and TRBJ2-1; 11 positions agree with TRBD1. Germline lookup yields CDR1 SNHLY and CDR2 FYNNEI. CDR3 size: 17 residues. V lost 4 bases, J lost 4 bases, and 9 bases stayed unmatched. CDR3 sequence reads: CASSVIAGTGGYNEQFF. The CDR3 DNA sequence: TGTGCCAGCAGTGTAATAGCCGGGACAGGGGGATACAATGAGCAGTTCTTC.

The chain uses TRBV27 and TRBJ2-5, with D possibly TRBD2 on 6 matching bases. V was shortened by 1 base and J by 5 bases, with 8 bases between the two germline ends. This CDR3 has 13 residues. Germline CDR1 reads MNHEY; CDR2 reads SMNVEV (reference sequence). The CDR3 reads CASSLFGGETQYF. CDR3 nucleotides: TGTGCCAGCAGTTTATTCGGAGGGGAGACCCAGTACTTC.

The chain is built from TRBV18 and TRBJ2-5, with TRBD2 as a possible D gene (5 bases). The V gene's germline CDR1 is KGHSH and CDR2 LQKENI. V lost 3 bases to trimming and J lost 1 base, with 9 bases between them. The CDR3 length is 14 residues. The CDR3 sequence: CASSPPGVQETQYF. The CDR3 bases are TGTGCCAGCTCACCTCCCGGGGTCCAAGAGACCCAGTACTTC.

This clone was detected only once. This chain joins TRBV6-5 and TRBJ2-3; D might be TRBD2 (5 bases). CDR3 size: 14 residues. In germline, CDR1 is MNHEY, CDR2 SVGAGI. With 2 bases removed from V and 4 bases from J, the gap between germline ends came to 10 bases. DNA for the CDR3: TGTGCCAGCAGTTACAGAGGGATACCAGATACGCAGTATTTT. Its protein product is CASSYRGIPDTQYF.

The chain recombines TRBV9 with TRBJ2-1, with 10 bases aligning to TRBD2. The CDR3 is 17 amino acids. The V segment lost 0 bases and the J segment 8 bases; nucleotides outside the gene matches: 11. Germline V gives CDR1 SGDLS, CDR2 YYNGEE. CDR3 protein: CASSVALAGDTIDEQFF. Written as DNA, the CDR3 is TGTGCCAGCAGCGTAGCTCTAGCGGGAGATACGATCGATGAGCAGTTCTTC.

This rearrangement joins TRBV28 to TRBJ2-7, with 8 bases that match TRBD2. In germline, CDR1 is MDHEN, CDR2 SYDVKM. Germline trimming cut 4 bases from V and 0 bases from J; bases unmatched to any gene: 5. This CDR3 region has 15 residues. Here the CDR3 DNA reads TGTGCCAGCAGTTCCCCCAGCGGGAGCTCCTACGAGCAGTACTTC. Its translation: CASSSPSGSSYEQYF.

This clone was recorded a few times. This chain connects TRBV27 to TRBJ2-1; maybe TRBD2 (6 bases). The V and J ends lost 3 bases and 6 bases respectively, with 12 bases between them. CDR3 length: 14 residues. In germline, CDR1 is MNHEY, CDR2 SMNVEV (reference sequence). CDR3 amino acids: CASSLVGGTNEQFF. CDR3 in DNA: TGTGCCAGCAGTTTGGTTGGCGGGACCAATGAGCAGTTCTTC.

This clone showed up just once. This rearrangement joins TRBV5-4 to TRBJ2-5; no firm D call. V was clipped by 4 bases and J by 3 bases, with 13 bases between them. Germline values: CDR1 SGHNT, CDR2 YYREEE (reference sequence). The CDR3 runs 14 residues. The CDR3 protein is CASSDAVSKETQYF. In DNA, the CDR3 is TGTGCCAGCAGCGACGCAGTTTCTAAAGAGACCCAGTACTTC.

This chain joins TRBV27 and TRBJ1-2; a possible D gene is TRBD1 (5 bases). V was clipped by 3 bases and J by 5 bases, with 10 bases between them. Germline V gives CDR1 MNHEY, CDR2 SMNVEV (reference sequence). The CDR3 has 13 residues. In DNA, the CDR3 is TGTGCCAGCAGTTTTCGGGGGGAGTATGGCTACACCTTC. It encodes CASSFRGEYGYTF.

The V call is TRBV19, the J call TRBJ2-7; 11 bases align to TRBD2. Trimming cost V 8 bases and J 0 bases; bases outside gene matches: 6. There are 15 residues in the CDR3. CDR1 LNHDA and CDR2 SQIVND come from the germline V gene (reference sequence). As DNA, the CDR3 is TGTGCCAGTCGGAAGACTAGCGGGGTCTCCTACGAGCAGTACTTC. Translated, it gives CASRKTSGVSYEQYF.

The chain employs TRBV29-1 and TRBJ2-7; 9 bases are a match to TRBD2. Germline V gene sequence: CDR1 SQVTM, CDR2 ANQGSEA. J gave up 3 bases and V 4 bases, and 4 bases lay outside the gene matches. This CDR3 has 13 residues. CDR3 DNA: TGCAGCGTTGCTAGCGGGGAACACTACGAGCAGTACTTC. Translating gives CSVASGEHYEQYF.

The chain joins TRBV5-4 to TRBJ2-1; D gene ambiguous. Trimming cost V 0 bases and J 10 bases, with 8 bases left between them. The CDR3 covers 12 residues. Germline V gives CDR1 SGHNT, CDR2 YYREEE (reference sequence). CDR3 sequence (DNA): TGTGCCAGCAGCTTGGCCCCCGGGGAGCAGTTCTTC. Protein sequence: CASSLAPGEQFF.

The rearrangement links TRBV11-3 to TRBJ2-1; TRBD2 is a possible D gene (5 bases). This CDR3 spans 12 amino acids. Germline loops: CDR1 SGHNT, CDR2 YENEEA. V shed 2 bases and J shed 14 bases, with 13 bases lying between them. DNA for the CDR3: TGTGCCAGCAGCTTAAATGGGAGAAACGAGTTCTTC. This gives the protein CASSLNGRNEFF.

The gene calls are TRBV23-1 and TRBJ2-6; perhaps TRBD2 as D (7 bases). TRBV23-1 is noted as an ORF with a role that remains uncertain. The V gene lost 4 bases and the J gene lost 4 bases, with 20 bases spanning the gap. This CDR3 has 18 amino acids. CDR3 sequence: CASSRGGKQTAGANVLTF. CDR3 nucleotide sequence: TGCGCCAGCAGTCGGGGGGGCAAACAAACCGCCGGGGCCAACGTCCTGACTTTC.

The V and J genes are TRBV11-2 and TRBJ2-2, with D unresolved. Per the germline V gene, CDR1 is SGHAT and CDR2 is FQNNGV. The length of the CDR3 is 12 residues. Trimming removed 2 bases at V and 5 bases at J, with 3 bases between. DNA of the CDR3: TGTGCCAGCAGCTTACAGACCGGGGAGCTGTTTTTT. It translates to CASSLQTGELFF.

The chain has TRBV10-3 and TRBJ1-2; the match to TRBD1 covers 8 bases. The CDR3 runs 15 residues. The germline V gene has CDR1 ENHRY and CDR2 SYGVKD. The J segment lost 5 bases and the V segment lost 2 bases, leaving 7 bases of the junction unmatched. The CDR3 region has the DNA TGTGCCATCAGTGAGAGGACAGGGAATCCTTATGGCTACACCTTC. This gives the protein CAISERTGNPYGYTF.

The rearrangement uses TRBV27 and TRBJ2-2; tentatively, D is TRBD2 (6 bases). CDR1 is MNHEY and CDR2 is SMNVEV in the germline V gene (reference sequence). The CDR3 has 13 residues. The ends were cut back, 3 bases at V and 6 bases at J, with 8 bases in the middle. CDR3 sequence reads: CASSFGRAGELFF. The CDR3 coding sequence is TGTGCCAGCAGTTTCGGGAGAGCCGGGGAGCTGTTTTTT.